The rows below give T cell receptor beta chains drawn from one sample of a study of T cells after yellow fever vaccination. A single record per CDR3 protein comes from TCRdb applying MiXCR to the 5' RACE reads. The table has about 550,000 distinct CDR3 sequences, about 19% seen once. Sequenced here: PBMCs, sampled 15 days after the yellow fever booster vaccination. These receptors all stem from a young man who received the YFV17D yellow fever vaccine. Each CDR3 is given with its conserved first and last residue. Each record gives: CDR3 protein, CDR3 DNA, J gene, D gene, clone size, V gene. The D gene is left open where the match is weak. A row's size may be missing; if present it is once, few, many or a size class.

CAATSRGTGETQYF | TGTGCCGCCACCTCCAGGGGAACGGGGGAGACCCAGTACTTC | TRBJ2-5 | . | . | TRBV7-8
CASCDKTKLTDTQYF | TGTGCCAGCTGTGACAAGACTAAACTCACAGATACGCAGTATTTT | TRBJ2-3 | . | few | TRBV12-3/TRBV12-4
CASSISTSGSSEQYF | TGCGCCAGCAGCATTTCGACTAGCGGGAGCTCCGAGCAGTACTTC | TRBJ2-7 | TRBD2 | . | TRBV5-1
CASRTPYYNEQFF | TGTGCCAGTAGAACTCCGTATTACAATGAGCAGTTCTTC | TRBJ2-1 | . | . | TRBV19
CASSKASNYEQYF | TGTGCCAGCAGCAAAGCTTCTAACTACGAGCAGTACTTC | TRBJ2-7 | . | . | TRBV21-1
CASSQDAGGFNTGELFF | TGCGCCAGCAGCCAAGATGCAGGGGGCTTTAACACCGGGGAGCTGTTTTTT | TRBJ2-2 | TRBD1 | . | TRBV4-1
CASSANIKETQYF | TGCGCCAGCAGCGCGAACATAAAAGAGACCCAGTACTTC | TRBJ2-5 | . | . | TRBV5-1
CASSWRGKLAFF | TGTGCGAGCTCATGGCGGGGCAAGTTGGCTTTCTTT | TRBJ1-1 | . | once | TRBV12-3/TRBV12-4
CSASPTFYEQYF | TGCAGTGCGTCTCCCACCTTCTACGAGCAGTACTTC | TRBJ2-7 | . | . | TRBV20-1
CASSLVGGAQPQHF | TGCGCCAGCAGCTTGGTTGGGGGGGCTCAGCCCCAGCATTTT | TRBJ1-5 | . | few | TRBV5-1
CASSPLVYGRDNEQFF | TGTGCCAGCAGCCCCTTGGTGTATGGTAGGGACAATGAGCAGTTCTTC | TRBJ2-1 | . | few | TRBV7-9
CASSETQGIYGYTF | TGCGCCAGCAGCGAGACTCAGGGAATCTATGGCTACACCTTC | TRBJ1-2 | . | . | TRBV10-2
CSAQSGQTLDQETQYF | TGCAGTGCTCAATCGGGGCAGACTCTGGACCAAGAGACCCAGTACTTC | TRBJ2-5 | . | . | TRBV20-1
CSGLANTDTQYF | TGCAGTGGCCTAGCGAACACAGATACGCAGTATTTT | TRBJ2-3 | . | few | TRBV20-1
CASSHRVGGELFF | TGTGCCAGCAGTCACAGGGTCGGCGGGGAGCTGTTTTTT | TRBJ2-2 | . | few | TRBV7-9
CASRLAAQAETQYF | TGTGCCAGCCGTCTAGCAGCTCAGGCAGAGACCCAGTACTTC | TRBJ2-5 | . | few | TRBV18
CASSPGLVFGDEQFF | TGCGCCAGCTCACCCGGACTAGTCTTCGGCGATGAGCAGTTCTTC | TRBJ2-1 | TRBD2 | . | TRBV10-2
CSARAVRPLAGVVNEQFF | TGCAGTGCTAGAGCAGTTCGGCCCTTAGCGGGAGTAGTCAATGAGCAGTTCTTC | TRBJ2-1 | TRBD2 | few | TRBV20-1
CASSPTGGVGADTQYF | TGTGCCAGCAGCCCAACTGGGGGAGTTGGTGCAGATACGCAGTATTTT | TRBJ2-3 | . | . | TRBV7-3
CASSLLGPGGTNTGELFF | TGTGCCAGCAGCCTCCTGGGTCCTGGCGGAACGAACACCGGGGAGCTGTTTTTT | TRBJ2-2 | . | . | TRBV11-2
CASSFSTEGKDGNTIYF | TGTGCCAGCAGTTTCTCGACAGAGGGGAAGGATGGAAACACCATATATTTT | TRBJ1-3 | . | . | TRBV6-5
CSASWTSASYNEQFF | TGCAGTGCTAGTTGGACTAGCGCATCCTACAATGAGCAGTTCTTC | TRBJ2-1 | TRBD2 | . | TRBV20-1
CADGGFTSGAVGELFF | TGTGCCGACGGGGGATTTACTAGCGGGGCAGTCGGGGAGCTGTTTTTT | TRBJ2-2 | TRBD2 | . | TRBV7-9
CASRMRGNTEAFF | TGTGCCAGCAGGATGAGGGGGAACACTGAAGCTTTCTTT | TRBJ1-1 | . | few | TRBV5-6
CSVVYTAYRTEAFF | TGCAGCGTTGTTTACACGGCCTATAGGACTGAAGCTTTCTTT | TRBJ1-1 | . | few | TRBV29-1
CASSLDRQGNNEQFF | TGTGCCAGCAGTTTAGATCGACAGGGTAACAATGAGCAGTTCTTC | TRBJ2-1 | TRBD1 | . | TRBV12-3/TRBV12-4
CASSEGTSGIVLETQYF | TGCGCCAGCAGTGAAGGGACTAGCGGGATTGTGTTAGAGACCCAGTACTTC | TRBJ2-5 | TRBD2 | . | TRBV10-2
CASSQVQGGNIQYF | TGCGCCAGCAGCCAAGTGCAAGGGGGTAACATTCAGTACTTC | TRBJ2-4 | . | few | TRBV4-1
CSAREEEQFF | TGCAGTGCTAGAGAAGAGGAGCAGTTCTTC | TRBJ2-1 | . | . | TRBV20-1
CASSPDQTGGNTEAFF | TGTGCCAGCAGCCCAGATCAGACAGGGGGGAACACTGAAGCTTTCTTT | TRBJ1-1 | TRBD1 | . | TRBV6-2/TRBV6-3
CSAAYTSSYNEQFF | TGCAGTGCAGCCTACACGAGCTCCTACAATGAGCAGTTCTTC | TRBJ2-1 | . | . | TRBV20-1
CASSTQQGGGNTIYF | TGTGCCAGCAGTACCCAACAGGGCGGTGGAAACACCATATATTTT | TRBJ1-3 | . | . | TRBV6-1
CASSNRAPQETQYF | TGTGCCAGCAGCAACAGGGCGCCCCAAGAGACCCAGTACTTC | TRBJ2-5 | . | few | TRBV5-4
CSAEPLGLAGKYEQYF | TGCAGTGCTGAGCCTCTCGGACTAGCGGGAAAATACGAGCAGTACTTC | TRBJ2-7 | TRBD2 | . | TRBV20-1
CSARVSGSRSDTQYF | TGCAGTGCTAGAGTGAGCGGGAGTAGGTCAGATACGCAGTATTTT | TRBJ2-3 | TRBD2 | few | TRBV20-1
CASSRRTSGSTEQYF | TGTGCCAGCAGCCGAAGGACTAGCGGATCTACGGAGCAGTACTTC | TRBJ2-7 | TRBD2 | few | TRBV12-3/TRBV12-4
CAWRGHGGIQPQHF | TGTGCCTGGAGGGGGCACGGGGGCATTCAGCCCCAGCATTTT | TRBJ1-5 | . | few | TRBV30
CASSLIRTGDGYTF | TGTGCCAGCAGCTTAATCAGGACAGGGGACGGCTACACCTTC | TRBJ1-2 | TRBD1 | . | TRBV11-1
CASRSPGPATYEQYF | TGTGCCAGCAGATCCCCGGGACCGGCGACCTACGAGCAGTACTTC | TRBJ2-7 | . | few | TRBV28
CSAQGAGSATDTQYF | TGCAGTGCTCAAGGGGCGGGAAGTGCAACAGATACGCAGTATTTT | TRBJ2-3 | . | . | TRBV20-1
CASSWVSNNEQFF | TGTGCCAGCAGTTGGGTCTCGAACAATGAGCAGTTCTTC | TRBJ2-1 | . | few | TRBV6-2/TRBV6-3
CSARDVLGGTAEAFF | TGCAGTGCTAGAGATGTTCTGGGGGGGACAGCCGAAGCTTTCTTT | TRBJ1-1 | TRBD1 | . | TRBV20-1
CVSGNQPQHF | TGTGTCAGTGGCAATCAGCCCCAGCATTTT | TRBJ1-5 | . | . | TRBV28
CASSPGFDGETQYF | TGTGCCAGCAGCCCAGGGTTTGATGGAGAGACCCAGTACTTT | TRBJ2-5 | . | . | TRBV7-2
CASSQDLGGLGYEQYF | TGCGCCAGCAGCCAAGATCTAGGGGGACTCGGCTACGAGCAGTACTTC | TRBJ2-7 | . | few | TRBV4-3
CASRIAGDKRGTQYF | TGTGCCAGCAGGATAGCGGGGGACAAGAGAGGAACCCAGTACTTC | TRBJ2-5 | TRBD2 | few | TRBV12-3/TRBV12-4
CASSPQGGREKLFF | TGTGCCAGCTCACCTCAGGGAGGTCGAGAAAAACTGTTTTTT | TRBJ1-4 | . | . | TRBV18
CAISGGGSLLGEQYF | TGTGCCATCAGTGGTGGCGGGAGTTTGCTAGGCGAGCAGTACTTC | TRBJ2-7 | TRBD2 | few | TRBV10-3
CSAPKTGGTEAFF | TGCAGTGCTCCAAAGACAGGCGGGACTGAAGCTTTCTTT | TRBJ1-1 | . | . | TRBV20-1
CAIGLAGLGNEQFF | TGTGCCATAGGACTAGCGGGACTAGGCAATGAGCAGTTCTTC | TRBJ2-1 | TRBD2 | . | TRBV3-1
CASSQLADEQFF | TGTGCCAGCAGCCAACTAGCCGATGAGCAGTTCTTC | TRBJ2-1 | . | . | TRBV21-1
CASSLGGGTGAHIQYF | TGTGCCAGCAGCTTAGGTGGGGGGACAGGGGCGCACATTCAGTACTTC | TRBJ2-4 | TRBD1 | . | TRBV7-2
CASSISTPGTTTYF | TGTGCCAGTAGTATATCTACTCCCGGGACAACCACATATTTT | TRBJ2-3 | . | few | TRBV19
CASSYNVGLIENEQYF | TGTGCCAGCAGCTATAATGTGGGCCTCATCGAAAACGAGCAGTACTTC | TRBJ2-7 | . | few | TRBV7-8
CSAQTSGQPYEQYF | TGCAGTGCGCAGACTAGCGGGCAACCCTACGAGCAGTACTTC | TRBJ2-7 | TRBD2 | few | TRBV20-1
CASTVAGEETQYF | TGCGCCAGCACCGTCGCAGGGGAAGAGACCCAGTACTTC | TRBJ2-5 | . | . | TRBV5-1
CASSYSQGSEKLFF | TGTGCCAGCAGTTACTCGCAGGGAAGTGAAAAACTGTTTTTT | TRBJ1-4 | . | . | TRBV6-5
CASSQDEGSNSPLHF | TGCGCCAGCAGCCAAGACGAAGGCAGTAATTCACCCCTCCACTTT | TRBJ1-6 | . | few | TRBV4-1
CASSIRASGRGADTQYF | TGTGCCAGCTCGATCCGGGCCAGCGGGAGGGGCGCAGATACGCAGTATTTT | TRBJ2-3 | TRBD2 | few | TRBV12-3/TRBV12-4